This entry describes one T cell receptor beta chain. Its antigen is unknown. This specimen comes from a study of cytomegalovirus exposure and HLA in healthy donors. Germline CDR1 and CDR2: MDHEN and SYDVKM. The CDR3 length is 15 residues. V gave up 7 bases and J gave up 0 bases; unmatched junction bases: 4. 13 Jbeta primers and 60 Vbeta primers were used for the PCR. The method was immunoSEQ multiplex PCR; TCRdb's version includes in-frame clones alone and lacks a portion of them. The sample consists of fewer than 200,000 clones, 87% of them appearing once. Findings and caveats of the study: The likely explanation for a cluster of highly shared sequence variants was sequencing artifact.

The chain carries TRBV28 and TRBJ2-2; 8 positions agree with TRBD1. The clonotype was recovered from a woman in her twenties or thirties in good health and CMV-seronegative. Sequencing input: PBMCs. CDR3 bases: TGTGCCAGCAAGACAGGGGCCACGAACACCGGGGAGCTGTTTTTT. It yields the protein CASKTGATNTGELFF.